These T cell receptor beta chains were read from a single sample in a study of blood T cell repertoires in COVID-19. Profiled with immunoSEQ multiplex PCR; TCRdb holds only in-frame clones, not every one. The top ten hold around two fifths of the sample, which has around 160,000 clones, 84% seen once. Sequences were obtained from peripheral blood. These receptors all stem from a human donor in a cohort sampled during active COVID-19. The CDR3 runs from the conserved cysteine through the conserved F or W. D genes are given only for firm matches. Clone size, where shown, is once, few, many, or a class for clones that have expanded.

CDR3	DNA	size	V	J	D
CASSPRPDSGYTF	TGTGCCAGCTCACCACGGCCCGACAGTGGCTACACCTTC	-	TRBV18	TRBJ1-2	-
CASSYSMRGLGYGYTF	TGTGCCAGCAGTTACTCGATGCGGGGGCTGGGCTATGGCTACACCTTC	-	TRBV6-5	TRBJ1-2	-
CASSYMADYGYTF	TGTGCCAGCAGTTACATGGCGGACTATGGCTACACCTTC	-	TRBV6-5	TRBJ1-2	-
CASSRDRGDTGELFF	TGTGCCAGCAGCCGGGACAGGGGGGACACCGGGGAGCTGTTTTTT	-	TRBV3-1/TRBV3-2	TRBJ2-2	TRBD1
CASSNPGQGQETQYF	TGTGCCAGCAGTAACCCGGGACAGGGACAAGAGACCCAGTACTTC	once	TRBV2	TRBJ2-5	TRBD1
CATSRAGFYGYTF	TGTGCCACCAGCAGAGCCGGGTTCTATGGCTACACCTTC	-	TRBV15	TRBJ1-2	-
CASSLTAGGTSTDTQYF	TGTGCCAGCAGCTTGACAGCGGGGGGGACTAGCACAGATACGCAGTATTTT	-	TRBV5-4	TRBJ2-3	TRBD2
CASSLEGLAEQFF	TGTGCCAGCAGTTTAGAAGGACTAGCTGAGCAGTTCTTC	-	TRBV12-3/TRBV12-4	TRBJ2-1	TRBD2
CASTRETGTVRRNQPQHF	TGTGCCAGCACTCGAGAGACCGGGACAGTCCGGCGGAATCAGCCCCAGCATTTT	-	TRBV28	TRBJ1-5	TRBD1
CASSLVLAVSTEAFF	TGTGCCAGCAGCTTAGTGCTGGCGGTATCCACTGAAGCTTTCTTT	-	TRBV7-2	TRBJ1-1	-
CASSQVEVNMNTEAFF	TGTGCCAGCAGCCAAGTAGAGGTCAACATGAACACTGAAGCTTTCTTT	once	TRBV3-1/TRBV3-2	TRBJ1-1	-
CAWTPGLAGLYQETQYF	TGTGCCTGGACTCCGGGACTAGCGGGGCTGTACCAAGAGACCCAGTACTTC	-	TRBV30	TRBJ2-5	TRBD2
CAHKSGEAGELFF	TGTGCCCATAAAAGCGGGGAAGCCGGGGAGCTGTTTTTT	-	TRBV6-6	TRBJ2-2	TRBD2
CASSLLTSGGYQETQYF	TGCGCCAGCAGCTTATTAACTAGCGGGGGATACCAAGAGACCCAGTACTTC	-	TRBV5-1	TRBJ2-5	TRBD2
CASTDLTGYYGYTF	TGTGCCAGTACCGACCTGACAGGCTACTATGGCTACACCTTC	-	TRBV19	TRBJ1-2	-
CASSQRTGEVNTGELFF	TGCGCCAGCAGCCAGCGGACAGGGGAGGTGAACACCGGGGAGCTGTTTTTT	once	TRBV4-3	TRBJ2-2	TRBD1
CASSEGGIARLNEQFF	TGTGCCAGCAGTGAAGGAGGAATAGCGAGGCTTAATGAGCAGTTCTTC	-	TRBV2	TRBJ2-1	-
CASRTEWLVQPQHF	TGTGCCAGCAGGACGGAGTGGTTGGTTCAGCCCCAGCATTTT	-	TRBV6-5	TRBJ1-5	-
CASSLEGQGSTEAFF	TGTGCCAGCAGCTTAGAGGGACAGGGAAGCACTGAAGCTTTCTTT	once	TRBV7-2	TRBJ1-1	TRBD1
CASQGQGINTIYF	TGTGCCAGCCAGGGACAGGGAATCAACACCATATATTTT	-	TRBV25-1	TRBJ1-3	TRBD1
CAWSVRGSHRGGTQYF	TGTGCCTGGAGTGTACGTGGTAGCCATAGAGGTGGAACCCAGTACTTC	-	TRBV30	TRBJ2-5	-
CASSLGGQREQYF	TGCGCCAGCAGCTTGGGGGGACAGCGAGAGCAGTACTTC	-	TRBV5-1	TRBJ2-7	TRBD1
CASGLAGVGTGELFF	TGTGCCAGTGGACTAGCGGGGGTGGGCACCGGGGAGCTGTTTTTT	once	TRBV19	TRBJ2-2	TRBD2
CASSLAQGGTEAFF	TGTGCCAGCAGCCTAGCCCAGGGGGGTACTGAAGCTTTCTTT	-	TRBV9	TRBJ1-1	TRBD1
CASSQGGERIEQYF	TGTGCCAGCAGCCAAGGAGGTGAGCGCATCGAGCAGTACTTC	few	TRBV3-1/TRBV3-2	TRBJ2-7	-
CASSSSRGRYEQYF	TGTGCCAGCAGCTCGAGCAGGGGGCGGTACGAGCAGTACTTC	-	TRBV11-2	TRBJ2-7	TRBD1
CASKGQGIGETQYF	TGTGCCAGCAAAGGACAGGGAATCGGGGAGACCCAGTACTTC	-	TRBV7-9	TRBJ2-5	TRBD1
CASSQGEEVVF	TGTGCCAGCAGCCAAGGGGAGGAAGTTGTCTTT	-	TRBV3-1/TRBV3-2	TRBJ1-1	-